Shown below are 12 T cell receptor beta chains from a single sample sequenced in a study of spatial heterogeneity in lung cancer. Via MiXCR, TCRdb re-called the 5' RACE reads, giving one row per CDR3 protein. The table includes 9,500 to 15,000 distinct CDR3 sequences, about 6% detected once. Regarding time point: sample taken at primary tumor resection. Unsorted tumor, nontumor lung tissue or cryopreserved PBMC supplied the whole RNA. The source was normal lung tissue next to the tumor, collected at surgery. All receptors come from a male donor with early-stage non-small cell lung cancer.

This clonotype is medium-sized. This beta chain is a stray read from a library made for alpha chains; its abundance is not meaningful. V usage is TRBV6-2 or TRBV6-3 and J usage is TRBJ1-2; no reliable D call. The CDR3 totals 13 residues. With 0 bases removed from V and 6 bases from J, the gap between germline ends came to 8 bases. Per germline, CDR1 MNHEY and CDR2 SVGEGT. The CDR3 is CASSYSISNGYTF. CDR3 bases: TGTGCCAGCAGTTACTCGATCTCAAATGGCTACACCTTC.

This clonotype was counted ten times or more. Since the library was made to target alpha chains, this beta chain is a stray read and its abundance is not meaningful. The chain combines TRBV7-7 with TRBJ2-3; no clear D. CDR3 length: 14 amino acids. CDR1 and CDR2 from the germline V gene are SSHAT and FNYEAQ (reference sequence). Trimming left V 1 base short and J 4 bases short, with 9 bases between. The CDR3 DNA reads as TGTGCCAGCAGCTTAGGGTACGGACCAGATACGCAGTATTTT. This gives the protein CASSLGYGPDTQYF. Together with reference TRBV7-7 and TRBJ2-3, the CDR3 gives the full variable domain: GAGVSQSPRYKVTKRGQDVTLRCDPISSHATLYWYQQALGQGPEFLTYFNYEAQPDKSGLPSDRFSAERPEGSISTLTIQRTEQRDSAMYRCASSLGYGPDTQYFGPGTRLTVL.

This clonotype was counted ten times or more. This beta chain appears as a stray read in a library generated for alpha chains; its size is not informative. This chain links TRBV2 with TRBJ1-1; 9 bases line up with TRBD1. The trim removed 10 bases at V and 0 bases at J, leaving 15 bases unmatched. The CDR3 totals 17 residues. Germline V gene sequence: CDR1 SNHLY, CDR2 FYNNEI. CDR3 amino acids: CAIKTTDRGFMNTEAFF. In DNA form, the CDR3 reads TGTGCCATCAAGACGACGGACAGGGGTTTTATGAACACTGAAGCTTTCTTT.

The sample holds many counts of this clonotype. This beta chain lies outside the target of a library built for alpha chains; its clone size means little. The chain links TRBV7-9 to TRBJ2-2, with D possibly TRBD2 on 6 matching bases. Germline CDR1 SEHNR, CDR2 FQNEAQ (reference sequence). The CDR3 sequence is 15 residues long. V lost 4 bases to trimming and J lost 0 bases, with 9 bases between them. The CDR3 nucleotides are TGTGCCAGCAGCTCGGGACTTGCGAACACCGGGGAGCTGTTTTTT. Protein: CASSSGLANTGELFF. Drawing the rest from reference TRBV7-9 and TRBJ2-2, the complete variable domain is DTGVSQNPRHKITKRGQNVTFRCDPISEHNRLYWYRQTLGQGPEFLTYFQNEAQLEKSRLLSDRFSAERPKGSFSTLEIQRTEQGDSAMYLCASSSGLANTGELFFGEGSRLTVL.

There are many counts of this clonotype. Found in a library prepared for alpha chains, this beta chain is an off-target read, and its abundance has little meaning. This chain links TRBV6-5 with TRBJ1-5, with D unclear. The CDR3 contains 13 residues. V lost 3 bases, J lost 4 bases, and 7 bases lay in between. Germline CDR1 reads MNHEY; CDR2 reads SVGAGI. The CDR3 region has the DNA TGTGCCAGCAGTTATGGCCGAAATCAGCCCCAGCATTTT. Protein product: CASSYGRNQPQHF.

This clonotype was seen a few times. This beta chain slipped into a library made for alpha chains as a stray read, so its size is not meaningful. The chain links TRBV2 to TRBJ2-1; 8 nucleotides match TRBD1. J was trimmed by 8 bases and V by 5 bases; bases with no gene match: 11. The germline V gene encodes CDR1 SNHLY and CDR2 FYNNEI. The CDR3 extends over 15 amino acids. This chain's CDR3 is CASSYPDRARDEQFF. The CDR3 DNA reads TGTGCCAGCAGTTACCCGGACAGGGCACGGGATGAGCAGTTCTTC.

This clonotype has ten or more counts. Within a library made for alpha chains, this beta chain is off target, and its count is uninformative. The chain combines TRBV7-2 with TRBJ1-3, with D tentatively TRBD1 (5 bases). Trimming pared 1 base from V and 6 bases from J, leaving 10 bases between. The length of the CDR3 is 14 residues. CDR1 is SGHTA, CDR2 FQGNSA, per germline. The CDR3 protein is CASSLVGVVNTIYF. The DNA of the CDR3 is TGTGCCAGCAGCTTAGTAGGGGTTGTAAACACCATATATTTT.

By proportion, this clonotype is medium-sized (0.01 to 0.1%). Because the library targeted alpha chains, this beta chain is an off-target read whose size means little. This sequence joins TRBV20-1 and TRBJ2-1; D may be TRBD1 (7 bases). CDR1 DFQATT and CDR2 SNEGSKA come from the germline V gene (reference sequence). This CDR3 region has 14 residues. The CDR3 loop is CSLGGGTGVNEQFF. DNA for the CDR3: TGCAGCCTAGGGGGCGGGACTGGGGTGAATGAGCAGTTCTTC.

This clonotype has ten or more counts. This beta chain turned up in a library designed for alpha chains; as an off-target read, its abundance says little. The rearrangement links TRBV5-4 to TRBJ2-2; no clear D gene. The germline gives CDR1 SGHNT, CDR2 YYREEE (reference sequence). V lost 2 bases, J lost 0 bases, and 8 bases lay in between. CDR3 length: 15 residues. CDR3 amino acids: CASSFDLANTGELFF. The CDR3 DNA is TGTGCCAGCAGCTTCGACCTAGCGAACACCGGGGAGCTGTTTTTT.

This clonotype has more than one count but fewer than ten. This beta chain represents an off-target read in a library built for alpha chains; its size is of limited meaning. The chain recombines TRBV29-1 with TRBJ1-2; TRBD1 matches 9 bases. V dropped 4 bases and J dropped 7; count of bases not matched to a gene: 7. The CDR3 runs to 13 residues. Germline V gives CDR1 SQVTM, CDR2 ANQGSEA. CDR3 amino acids: CSVAGTGGFGYTF. The CDR3 nucleotides read TGCAGCGTTGCGGGTACAGGGGGCTTTGGCTACACCTTC.

Ten or more counts support this clonotype. In a library made to pick up alpha chains, this beta chain is a stray read with a size that means little. The chain couples TRBV24-1 to TRBJ1-1, with TRBD1 as a possible D gene (6 bases). CDR3 length: 14 amino acids. Trimming cost V 7 bases and J 4 bases, with 15 bases left between them. Germline CDR1 reads KGHDR; CDR2 reads SFDVKD. The DNA of the CDR3 is TGTGCCACCAGCCCCGGGGGCCAGAGCACTGAAGCTTTCTTT. As protein: CATSPGGQSTEAFF.

This clonotype was recorded at least ten times. This beta chain came through as a stray read in a library set up for alpha chains, and its size says little. This chain uses TRBV19 with TRBJ1-2; 9 positions agree with TRBD1. Germline CDR1 reads LNHDA; CDR2 reads SQIVND (reference sequence). V trimming: 8 bases; J trimming: 7 bases; junction bases outside the gene matches: 11. The CDR3 is made up of 14 amino acids. In DNA form, the CDR3 reads TGTGCCAGTCATGGTTCGGGACAGGGATTTGGCTACACCTTC. This sequence encodes CASHGSGQGFGYTF.